This entry lists 17 T cell receptor beta chains sequenced from one sample in a study of TIL therapy for anti-PD-1-resistant metastatic lung cancer. The libraries were made with immunoSEQ v3. TCRdb's copy holds only in-frame clones and misses some; the assay was immunoSEQ multiplex PCR. The table records 45,000 to 60,000 clones, roughly 78% of them present only once. Time point meaning: pre-treatment sample, taken before nivolumab and TIL therapy. The material sequenced was blood, taken at baseline. Receptors were obtained from a woman between 30 and 80 years old with non-small cell lung cancer.

This clone is a singleton in its sample. This rearrangement joins TRBV19 to TRBJ2-7; tentatively, D is TRBD1 or TRBD2 (5 bases each). The ends were cut back, 4 bases at V and 6 bases at J, with 16 bases in the middle. The CDR3 is made up of 14 amino acids. Germline CDR1 reads LNHDA; CDR2 reads SQIVND (reference sequence). CDR3 coding DNA: TGTGCCAGTAGTAGGGGCACAACGGAGGTCGAGCAGTACTTC. Translating it yields CASSRGTTEVEQYF.

Concerning this clone: A read error may account for a junction end that differs from germline. This chain uses TRBV7-2 with TRBJ2-7; maybe TRBD2 (5 bases). CDR1 and CDR2 from the germline V gene are SGHTA and FQGNSA. CDR3 length equals 13 residues. The CDR3 bases are TGTGCCAGCAGCTTAGTGGACTCCAACGAGCAGTACTTC. Translated, it gives CASSLVDSNEQYF.

The chain couples TRBV9 to TRBJ2-7; weak D call: TRBD2 (5 bases). Germline values: CDR1 SGDLS, CDR2 YYNGEE. The V gene lost 6 bases and the J gene lost 2 bases, with 18 bases spanning the gap. The CDR3 is 15 residues long. The CDR3 sequence is CASKPQDGGPYEQYF. The CDR3 region has the DNA TGTGCCAGCAAACCCCAGGACGGAGGACCCTACGAGCAGTACTTC.

Only a few counts were recorded for this clone. The J gene is TRBJ1-4, the V gene TRBV5-1; TRBD1 agrees at 8 bases. This CDR3 region has 14 residues. J lost 6 bases, V lost 4 bases, and 5 bases had no gene match. The germline V gene encodes CDR1 SGHRS and CDR2 YFSETQ. The CDR3 here is CASSLTGGDEKLFF. The CDR3 region has the DNA TGCGCCAGCAGCCTAACAGGGGGAGATGAAAAACTGTTTTTT.

A few counts support this clone. The chain recombines TRBV6-5 with TRBJ1-5, with 7 nucleotides matching TRBD1. CDR3 length: 15 amino acids. Per germline, CDR1 MNHEY and CDR2 SVGAGI. Trimming took 5 bases from V and 1 from J; bases not matched to a gene: 5. The CDR3 coding sequence is TGTGCCAGCAGTACGACAGGGTTAAGCAATCAGCCCCAGCATTTT. It is translated as CASSTTGLSNQPQHF.

The CDR3 sequence is CASSLVAGISGKLFF. DNA of the CDR3: TGCGCCAGCAGCTTGGTGGCCGGTATTTCTGGAAAACTGTTTTTT. The rearrangement joins TRBV5-1 to TRBJ1-4; D ambiguous. The V end was cut by 0 bases, the J end by 10 bases, with 16 bases between. The CDR3 is 15 residues long. CDR1 SGHRS and CDR2 YFSETQ come from the germline V gene.

This chain uses TRBV29-1 with TRBJ1-2, with TRBD1 matching over 7 bases. Trimming cost V 4 bases and J 4 bases; bases outside gene matches: 12. Germline CDR1 is SQVTM and CDR2 is ANQGSEA. This CDR3 has 15 amino acids. The CDR3 spells CSVVRFRDSLYGYTF. The CDR3 DNA sequence: TGCAGCGTTGTTCGCTTCAGGGACAGCCTCTATGGCTACACCTTC.

This sequence joins TRBV7-9 and TRBJ2-7; possible D gene TRBD1, 6 bases. V was pared by 3 bases and J by 6 bases, with 12 bases between. Germline-derived CDR1 and CDR2 are SEHNR and FQNEAQ (reference sequence). The CDR3 consists of 13 residues. The CDR3 DNA follows: TGTGCCAGCAGCTTTTATGAGGGGGTCGAGCAGTACTTC. Protein sequence: CASSFYEGVEQYF. Complete variable domain (other parts from reference TRBV7-9 and TRBJ2-7): DTGVSQNPRHKITKRGQNVTFRCDPISEHNRLYWYRQTLGQGPEFLTYFQNEAQLEKSRLLSDRFSAERPKGSFSTLEIQRTEQGDSAMYLCASSFYEGVEQYFGPGTRLTVT.

The chain joins TRBV4-2 to TRBJ2-3; 11 bases align to TRBD2. CDR1 is LGHNA, CDR2 YNFKEQ, per germline. V lost 0 bases to trimming and J lost 2 bases; unmatched junction nucleotides: 7. This CDR3 has 18 amino acids. The CDR3 DNA follows: TGTGCCAGCAGCCAAGATATACGGGGACTAGCGGACACAGATACGCAGTATTTT. Translated, it gives CASSQDIRGLADTDTQYF.

The CDR3 DNA follows: TGTGCCAGCAGCTTGGCCTCCCGGGGAACTGAAGCTTTCTTT. Translating gives CASSLASRGTEAFF. The chain uses TRBV5-6 and TRBJ1-1, with no clear D. The V gene's germline CDR1 is SGHDT and CDR2 YYEEEE. The CDR3 loop spans 14 amino acids. V lost 0 bases and J lost 5, with 11 bases in between.

The chain carries TRBV18 and TRBJ2-1, with TRBD2 identical over 14 bases. The germline gives CDR1 KGHSH, CDR2 LQKENI. J lost 4 bases, V lost 6 bases, and 5 bases had no gene match. The CDR3 contains 16 residues. The CDR3 coding sequence is TGTGCCAGCTCTACGGGACTAGCGGGAGTGTACAATGAGCAGTTCTTC. It is translated as CASSTGLAGVYNEQFF.

The rearrangement uses TRBV7-9 and TRBJ2-5, with 7 positions matching TRBD2. The CDR3 runs to 15 residues. V was clipped by 3 bases and J by 5 bases; unmatched bases: 9. Looked up from germline, CDR1 is SEHNR and CDR2 is FQNEAQ (reference sequence). As DNA, the CDR3 is TGTGCCAGCAGCTTCTCCCAGGCGCGGGGGGAGACCCAGTACTTC. This gives the protein CASSFSQARGETQYF.

The table lists this clone with a count of one. This chain links TRBV7-8 with TRBJ2-1; perhaps TRBD1 as D (7 bases). Between the trimmed V and J ends, which lost 6 bases and 10 bases, there was a span of 16 bases. The V gene's germline CDR1 is SGHVS and CDR2 FQNEAQ. The CDR3 is 13 residues long. In DNA, the CDR3 is TGTGCCAGCAGATCTGGAGGGGGCACGGAGCAGTTCTTC. It encodes CASRSGGGTEQFF.

The gene calls are TRBV5-5 and TRBJ2-7; 12 bases map to TRBD2. Germline V CDR1 and CDR2: SGHKS, YYEKEE (reference sequence). The CDR3 spans 16 residues. With V trimmed by 4 bases and J by 6 bases, 11 bases remained unmatched. The CDR3 coding sequence is TGTGCCAGCAGCCCCAGACTAGCGGGAGACCGAGGCGAGCAGTACTTC. As protein: CASSPRLAGDRGEQYF.

The rearrangement links TRBV5-1 to TRBJ1-1; D unresolved. V was shortened by 4 bases and J by 2 bases, with 9 bases between the two germline ends. There are 13 residues in the CDR3. The V gene's germline CDR1 is SGHRS and CDR2 YFSETQ. CDR3 nucleotides: TGCGCCAGCAGCACCTCAACAAACACTGAAGCTTTCTTT. Amino acid sequence: CASSTSTNTEAFF.

The chain couples TRBV7-2 to TRBJ2-3, with D unclear. This CDR3 is 14 amino acids long. Germline CDR1 SGHTA, CDR2 FQGNSA. The V end lost 2 bases, the J end lost 1 base, and 7 bases lay between the germline ends. CDR3 residues: CASSLSGGTDTQYF. The CDR3 bases are TGTGCCAGCAGCTTATCGGGCGGCACAGATACGCAGTATTTT.

CDR3 residues: CASSVAGAGTGAYEQYF. In DNA, the CDR3 is TGTGCCAGCAGCGTAGCGGGGGCCGGGACAGGGGCCTACGAGCAGTACTTC. The J gene is TRBJ2-7, the V gene TRBV9; 10 nucleotides match TRBD1. CDR1 is SGDLS and CDR2 is YYNGEE in the germline V gene. The CDR3 spans 17 residues. The junction had 8 bases not matched to a gene; V was cut back by 0 bases and J by 2 bases.